The next 23 T cell receptor beta chains were all read from a single sample in a study of Graves' ophthalmopathy and Graves' hyperthyroidism. The authors amplified TCR beta CDR3 regions, and they did so from RNA transcripts for repertoire sequencing. First-round RT-PCR relied on HTBI primers, and a second-round multiplex PCR came next. TCRdb independently ran MiXCR on the multiplex PCR reads; one entry per CDR3 protein. The repertoire holds roughly 500,000 distinct CDR3 sequences, with approximately 15% as singletons. Input material: blood. The origin of the receptors is a woman in her thirties with Graves' ophthalmopathy.

This rearrangement joins TRBV19 to TRBJ2-5; 7 nucleotides line up with TRBD2. The CDR3 spans 15 residues. V trimming: 5 bases; J trimming: 2 bases; junction bases outside the gene matches: 8. Germline CDR1 and CDR2: LNHDA and SQIVND (reference sequence). This CDR3 is CASSVVAGAQETQYF. CDR3 in DNA: TGTGCCAGTAGTGTCGTCGCGGGAGCGCAAGAGACCCAGTACTTC.

Concerning this clonotype: Just one base apart from a much larger clone, this may be a read error. The V gene is TRBV29-1, the J gene TRBJ1-2, with D tentatively TRBD1 (5 bases). The CDR3 totals 15 residues. From germline, CDR1 is SQVTM and CDR2 ANQGSEA. The chain's CDR3 is CSVAGSPTGDYGYSF. For the CDR3, the DNA is TGCAGCGTTGCAGGTTCACCAACGGGGGACTATGGCTACTCCTTC.

This clonotype was detected many times. In nucleotides, the CDR3 is TGTGCCAGCAGTTTTCAGGACAGGGCTATCACTGAAGCTTTCTTT. Amino acid sequence: CASSFQDRAITEAFF. The chain employs TRBV28 and TRBJ1-1, with TRBD1 matching 8 bases. CDR1 and CDR2 (germline): MDHEN, SYDVKM. The trim removed 3 bases at V and 4 bases at J, leaving 7 bases unmatched. CDR3 size: 15 residues.

This clonotype appeared many times. The rearrangement links TRBV6-5 to TRBJ2-5, with 8 bases lining up with TRBD1. The CDR3 extends over 15 amino acids. Germline values: CDR1 MNHEY, CDR2 SVGAGI. V lost 2 bases, J lost 7 bases, and 9 bases stayed unmatched. The CDR3 reads CASSYGTGTVGTQYF. In DNA, the CDR3 is TGTGCCAGCAGTTACGGGACAGGCACGGTCGGGACCCAGTACTTC.

The chain carries TRBV9 and TRBJ1-1; no clear D. The ends were cut back, 4 bases at V and 6 bases at J, with 13 bases in the middle. Germline-derived CDR1 and CDR2 are SGDLS and YYNGEE. The length of the CDR3 is 13 residues. The CDR3 loop reads CASSQIGDPEAFF. Here the CDR3 DNA reads TGTGCCAGCAGCCAGATCGGGGATCCTGAAGCTTTCTTT.

The table lists this clonotype with many counts. The rearrangement joins TRBV9 to TRBJ1-2; D is ambiguous. There are 14 residues in the CDR3. V gave up 0 bases and J gave up 4 bases, with 10 bases separating them. CDR1 is SGDLS, CDR2 YYNGEE, per germline. CDR3 in DNA: TGTGCCAGCAGCGTAGCTGGGGAGAGCTATGGCTACACCTTC. This gives the protein CASSVAGESYGYTF.

This clonotype occurred a few times. The rearrangement uses TRBV6-4 and TRBJ2-3; the D gene is possibly TRBD2 (5 bases). V dropped 0 bases and J dropped 0 bases, with 10 bases sitting between them. The CDR3 covers 16 residues. Germline values: CDR1 MRHNA, CDR2 SNTAGT. The CDR3 reads CASSDSPLASTDTQYF. CDR3 nucleotide sequence: TGTGCCAGCAGTGACTCGCCCCTAGCCAGCACAGATACGCAGTATTTT.

The chain recombines TRBV4-1 with TRBJ1-1; D not resolved. Per the germline V gene, CDR1 is MGHRA and CDR2 is YSYEKL. V dropped 3 bases and J dropped 6 bases, with 14 bases sitting between them. The CDR3 extends over 14 amino acids. This chain's CDR3 is CASSHSGIYSEAFF. CDR3 bases: TGCGCCAGCAGCCACTCAGGTATATACTCTGAAGCTTTCTTT.

This clonotype was seen ten or more times. The chain couples TRBV20-1 to TRBJ2-7, with 12 bases identical to TRBD2. Germline values: CDR1 DFQATT, CDR2 SNEGSKA (reference sequence). This CDR3 is built from 13 residues. V gave up 3 bases and J gave up 4 bases; unmatched junction bases: 1. CDR3 nucleotide sequence: TGCAGTGCTAGCGGACTAGCGGGGTACGAGCAGTACTTC. Its protein is CSASGLAGYEQYF.

Ten or more counts support this clonotype. This chain joins TRBV28 and TRBJ2-5, with a possible D match to TRBD2 (6 bases). Trimming left V 7 bases short and J 5 bases short, with 20 bases between. CDR1 is MDHEN, CDR2 SYDVKM, per germline. This CDR3 has 15 residues. CDR3 sequence (DNA): TGTGCCAGCACCTCGGGAGTCCCGAGACGGGAGACCCAGTACTTC. Its translation: CASTSGVPRRETQYF.

This clonotype was recorded many times. The chain has TRBV5-1 and TRBJ2-4; 10 positions match TRBD1. The germline V gene has CDR1 SGHRS and CDR2 YFSETQ. This CDR3 is built from 19 residues. Germline trimming cut 1 base from V and 0 bases from J; bases unmatched to any gene: 10. DNA for the CDR3: TGCGCCAGCAGCTTGCCGGGACAGGGGACCCGAAGAGCCAAAAACATTCAGTACTTC. It translates to CASSLPGQGTRRAKNIQYF.

For this clonotype: The junction differs from germline at one of its ends, possibly a read error. V gene TRBV24-1 combines with J gene TRBJ2-7, with 10 bases identical to TRBD1. CDR1 and CDR2 (germline): KGHDR, SFDVKD. The CDR3 has 15 amino acids. The CDR3 region is CSTSGAGTGVYEQYF. DNA for the CDR3: TGTTCCACCAGTGGCGCCGGGACAGGGGTCTACGAGCAGTACTTC.

Turning to this clonotype: A clone one base away is much larger, so this may be a read error. The chain is built from TRBV5-1 and TRBJ2-7; TRBD2 agrees at 10 bases. The CDR3 runs to 15 residues. Germline CDR1 reads SGHRS; CDR2 reads YFSETQ. CDR3: CASSLVAGGQDEQHF. CDR3 coding DNA: TGCGCCAGCAGCTTGGTAGCGGGGGGTCAGGACGAGCAGCACTTC.

The chain is built from TRBV6-1 and TRBJ2-2; 12 bases align to TRBD2. CDR1 MNHNS and CDR2 SASEGT come from the germline V gene. J gave up 6 bases and V 6 bases, and 8 bases lay outside the gene matches. There are 16 residues in the CDR3. The CDR3 region is CASSFPSGGAAGELFF. CDR3 nucleotide sequence: TGTGCCAGCAGCTTCCCTAGCGGGGGGGCTGCCGGGGAGCTGTTTTTT.

This clonotype came up a few times. This chain links TRBV27 with TRBJ2-7; tentative D call: TRBD2 (7 bases). V was clipped by 7 bases and J by 2 bases, with 15 bases between them. Per germline, CDR1 MNHEY and CDR2 SMNVEV (reference sequence). The CDR3 consists of 14 residues. DNA of the CDR3: TGTGCCAGCATGAGAGGGGGGGGCGCCTACGAGCAGTACTTC. Protein sequence: CASMRGGGAYEQYF.

This clonotype showed up just a few times. It may be a read error: a sequence one base away is much more abundant. The chain uses TRBV7-9 and TRBJ1-1, with a weak D call TRBD1 (5 bases). The CDR3 totals 15 residues. CDR1 and CDR2 from the germline V gene are SEHNR and FQNEAQ (reference sequence). The CDR3 nucleotides are TGTGCCAGCAGCTCTCCTAACTTGGGGGGGTCTGAAGCTTGCTTT. Its translation: CASSSPNLGGSEACF.

This clonotype was counted at least ten times. The chain is built from TRBV12-3 or TRBV12-4 and TRBJ1-5, with D tentatively TRBD1 (5 bases). The ends were cut back, 5 bases at V and 2 bases at J, with 13 bases in the middle. The CDR3 consists of 15 residues. CDR3 DNA sequence: TGTGCCAGCAGTACCCGCGGGGACGGCAATCAGCCCCAGCATTTT. Amino acid sequence: CASSTRGDGNQPQHF.

This clonotype was seen at least ten times. The chain has TRBV11-1 and TRBJ1-2; 11 nucleotides agree with TRBD1. The CDR3 runs 16 residues. The germline CDR1 and CDR2 sequences are SGHAT and FQDESV (reference sequence). The J segment lost 6 bases and the V segment lost 1 base, leaving 7 bases of the junction unmatched. CDR3 region: CASSLDGTGGSDGYTF. DNA of the CDR3: TGTGCCAGCAGCTTAGACGGGACAGGGGGAAGCGATGGCTACACCTTC.

In this sample, this clonotype turned up many times. The chain is built from TRBV4-1 and TRBJ1-1, with D hard to call. Trimming cost V 4 bases and J 0 bases, with 12 bases left between them. The CDR3 totals 15 residues. Per germline, CDR1 MGHRA and CDR2 YSYEKL. CDR3 sequence reads: CASSPPGGMNTEAFF. The CDR3 DNA follows: TGCGCCAGCAGCCCACCAGGCGGGATGAACACTGAAGCTTTCTTT.

The genes are TRBV28 and TRBJ1-1; weak D call: TRBD1 (5 bases). Germline CDR1 MDHEN, CDR2 SYDVKM. CDR3 length: 15 amino acids. V gave up 3 bases and J gave up 4 bases, with 15 bases separating them. Here the CDR3 DNA reads TGTGCCAGCAGTTTTACGGCAGGGTTAGGCACTGAAGCTTTCTTT. This codes for CASSFTAGLGTEAFF.

This clonotype turned up a few times. The chain carries TRBV6-1 and TRBJ1-6; possibly TRBD1 for D (6 bases). V was clipped by 6 bases and J by 9 bases, with 24 bases between them. CDR3 length: 17 amino acids. CDR1 is MNHNS and CDR2 is SASEGT in the germline V gene. As DNA, the CDR3 is TGTGCCAGCAGCCACCTTTGGGAGGGGGTAAAAGTTTCACCCCTCCACTTT. Residues: CASSHLWEGVKVSPLHF.

This clonotype was detected ten times or more. The chain joins TRBV4-1 to TRBJ1-5; no reliable D call. CDR3 size: 15 residues. CDR1 MGHRA and CDR2 YSYEKL come from the germline V gene. Trimming removed 2 bases from V and 2 bases from J, with 10 bases in between. The CDR3 region is CASSQKVLGNQPQHF. Written as DNA, the CDR3 is TGCGCCAGCAGCCAAAAGGTCCTGGGCAATCAGCCCCAGCATTTT.

This clonotype was recorded at least ten times. The rearrangement links TRBV11-3 to TRBJ1-1; 10 bases align to TRBD1. The ends lost 2 bases at V and 5 bases at J; junction bases unmatched: 5. CDR3 length: 15 residues. Germline loops: CDR1 SGHNT, CDR2 YENEEA. Here the CDR3 DNA reads TGTGCCAGCAGCTTATCTGGGACAGGGGAAACTGAAGCTTTCTTT. It translates to CASSLSGTGETEAFF.